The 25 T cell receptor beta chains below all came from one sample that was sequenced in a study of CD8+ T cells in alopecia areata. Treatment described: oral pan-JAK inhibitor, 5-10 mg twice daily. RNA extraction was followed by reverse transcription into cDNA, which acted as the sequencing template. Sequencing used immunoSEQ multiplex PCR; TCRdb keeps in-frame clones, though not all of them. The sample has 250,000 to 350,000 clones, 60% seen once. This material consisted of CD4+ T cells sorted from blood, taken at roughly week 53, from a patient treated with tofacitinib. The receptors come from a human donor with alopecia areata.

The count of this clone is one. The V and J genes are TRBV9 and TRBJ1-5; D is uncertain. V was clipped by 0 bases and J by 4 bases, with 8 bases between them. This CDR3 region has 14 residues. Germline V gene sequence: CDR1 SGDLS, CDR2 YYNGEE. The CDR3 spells CASSVGAENQPQHF. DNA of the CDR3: TGTGCCAGCAGCGTAGGGGCAGAGAATCAGCCCCAGCATTTT.

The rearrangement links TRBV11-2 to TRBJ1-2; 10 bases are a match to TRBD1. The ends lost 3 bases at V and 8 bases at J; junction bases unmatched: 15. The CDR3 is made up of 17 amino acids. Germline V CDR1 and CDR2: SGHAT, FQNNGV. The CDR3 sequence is CASSLGPFGTGDLGYTF. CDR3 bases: TGTGCCAGCAGCTTGGGCCCCTTCGGGACAGGGGATTTAGGCTACACCTTC.

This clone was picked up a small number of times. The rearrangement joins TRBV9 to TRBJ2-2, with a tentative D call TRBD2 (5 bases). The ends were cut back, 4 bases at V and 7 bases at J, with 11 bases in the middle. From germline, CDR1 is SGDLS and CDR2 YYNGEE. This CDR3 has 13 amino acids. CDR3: CASSRLAVGELFF. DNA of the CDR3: TGTGCCAGCAGCCGCCTAGCAGTCGGGGAGCTGTTTTTT. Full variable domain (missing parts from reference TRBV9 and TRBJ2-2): DSGVTQTPKHLITATGQRVTLRCSPRSGDLSVYWYQQSLDQGLQFLIQYYNGEERAKGNILERFSAQQFPDLHSELNLSSLELGDSALYFCASSRLAVGELFFGEGSRLTVL.

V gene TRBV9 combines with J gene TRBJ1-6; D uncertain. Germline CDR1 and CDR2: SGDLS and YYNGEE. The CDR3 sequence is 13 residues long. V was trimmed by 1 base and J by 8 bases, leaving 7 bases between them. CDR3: CASSVIWDSPLHF. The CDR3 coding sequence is TGTGCCAGCAGCGTAATCTGGGATTCACCCCTCCACTTT.

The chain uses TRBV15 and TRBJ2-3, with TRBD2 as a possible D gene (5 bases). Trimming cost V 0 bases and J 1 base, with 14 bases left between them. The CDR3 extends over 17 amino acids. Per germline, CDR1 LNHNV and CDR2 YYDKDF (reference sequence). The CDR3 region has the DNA TGTGCCACCAGCAGAGATCCGGGAAGGCGGGGCACAGATACGCAGTATTTT. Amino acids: CATSRDPGRRGTDTQYF.

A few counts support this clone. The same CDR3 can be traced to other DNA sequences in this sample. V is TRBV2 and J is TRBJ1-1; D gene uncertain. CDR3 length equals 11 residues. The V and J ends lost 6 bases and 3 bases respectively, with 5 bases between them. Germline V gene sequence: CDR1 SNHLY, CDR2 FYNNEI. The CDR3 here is CASRRDTEAFF. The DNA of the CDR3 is TGTGCCAGCAGGAGGGACACTGAAGCTTTCTTT.

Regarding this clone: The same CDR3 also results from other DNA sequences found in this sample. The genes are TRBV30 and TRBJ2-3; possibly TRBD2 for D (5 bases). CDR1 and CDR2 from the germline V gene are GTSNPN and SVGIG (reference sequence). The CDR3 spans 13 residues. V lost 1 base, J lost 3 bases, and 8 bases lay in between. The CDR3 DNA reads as TGTGCCTGGAGTGGAACGGGAACAGATACGCAGTATTTT. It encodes CAWSGTGTDTQYF.

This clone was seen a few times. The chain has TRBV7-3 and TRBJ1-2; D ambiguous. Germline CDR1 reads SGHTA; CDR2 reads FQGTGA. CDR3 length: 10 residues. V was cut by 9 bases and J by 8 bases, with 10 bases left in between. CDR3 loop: CASCQTGYTF. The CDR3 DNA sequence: TGTGCCAGTTGCCAAACAGGCTACACCTTC.

The CDR3 DNA reads as TGCGCCAGCAGCCCCATCGGCCGCAGGGAGACCCAGTACTTC. This codes for CASSPIGRRETQYF. V usage is TRBV4-1 and J usage is TRBJ2-5; D call uncertain. Per the germline V gene, CDR1 is MGHRA and CDR2 is YSYEKL. Trimming removed 4 bases from V and 5 bases from J, with 14 bases in between. This CDR3 comprises 14 residues.

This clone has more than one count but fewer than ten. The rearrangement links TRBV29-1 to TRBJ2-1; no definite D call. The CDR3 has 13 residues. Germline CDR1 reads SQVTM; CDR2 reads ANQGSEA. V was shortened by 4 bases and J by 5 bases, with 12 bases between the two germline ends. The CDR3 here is CSVARIMNNEQFF. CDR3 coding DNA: TGCAGCGTTGCACGGATAATGAACAATGAGCAGTTCTTC.

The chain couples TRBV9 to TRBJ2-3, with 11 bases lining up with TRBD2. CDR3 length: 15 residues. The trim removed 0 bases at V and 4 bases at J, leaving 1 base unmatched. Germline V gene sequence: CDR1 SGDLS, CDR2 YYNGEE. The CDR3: CASSVELAGADTQYF. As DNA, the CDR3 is TGTGCCAGCAGCGTAGAACTAGCGGGGGCAGATACGCAGTATTTT.

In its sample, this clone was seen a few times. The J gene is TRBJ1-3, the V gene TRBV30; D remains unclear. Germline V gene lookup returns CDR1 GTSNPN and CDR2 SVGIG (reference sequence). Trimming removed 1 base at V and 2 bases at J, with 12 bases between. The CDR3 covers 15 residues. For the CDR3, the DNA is TGTGCCTGGAGTGGCCGGAGGTTTGCTGGAAACACCATATATTTT. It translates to CAWSGRRFAGNTIYF. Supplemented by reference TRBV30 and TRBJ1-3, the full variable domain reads SQTIHQWPATLVQPVGSPLSLECTVEGTSNPNLYWYRQAAGRGLQLLFYSVGIGQISSEVPQNLSASRPQDRQFILSSKKLLLSDSGFYLCAWSGRRFAGNTIYFGEGSWLTVV.

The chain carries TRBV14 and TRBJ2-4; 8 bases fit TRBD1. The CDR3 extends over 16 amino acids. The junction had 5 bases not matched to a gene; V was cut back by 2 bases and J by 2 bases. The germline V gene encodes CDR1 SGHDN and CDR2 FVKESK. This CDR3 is CASSQRQGNTKNIQYF. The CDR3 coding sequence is TGTGCCAGCAGCCAACGACAGGGGAATACCAAAAACATTCAGTACTTC.

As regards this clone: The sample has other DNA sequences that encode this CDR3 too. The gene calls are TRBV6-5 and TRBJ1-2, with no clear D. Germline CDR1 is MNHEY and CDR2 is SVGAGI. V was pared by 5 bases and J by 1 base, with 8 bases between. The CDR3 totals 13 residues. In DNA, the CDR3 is TGTGCCAGCAGTCCCCGGGGTAACTATGGCTACACCTTC. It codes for CASSPRGNYGYTF.

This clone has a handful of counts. In DNA form, the CDR3 reads TGTGCCAGCTCACCAATTCCCGGGCCAGCGAGCTCTGGAAACACCATATATTTT. Its translation: CASSPIPGPASSGNTIYF. The V gene is TRBV18, the J gene TRBJ1-3; D is unresolved. The CDR3 extends over 18 amino acids. V lost 2 bases to trimming and J lost 0 bases, with 17 bases between them. Per germline, CDR1 KGHSH and CDR2 LQKENI.

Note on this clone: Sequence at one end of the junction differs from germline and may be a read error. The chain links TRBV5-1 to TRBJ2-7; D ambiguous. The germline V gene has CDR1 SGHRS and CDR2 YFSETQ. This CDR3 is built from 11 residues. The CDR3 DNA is TGCGCCAGCACCTTGAACTACGAGCAGTACTTC. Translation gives CASTLNYEQYF.

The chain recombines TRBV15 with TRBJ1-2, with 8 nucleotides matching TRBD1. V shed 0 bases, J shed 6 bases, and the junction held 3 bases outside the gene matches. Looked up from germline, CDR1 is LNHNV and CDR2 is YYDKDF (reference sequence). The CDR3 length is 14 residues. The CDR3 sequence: CATSRDRTGNGYTF. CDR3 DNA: TGTGCCACCAGCAGAGATCGGACAGGGAATGGCTACACCTTC. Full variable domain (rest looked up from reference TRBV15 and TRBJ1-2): DAMVIQNPRYQVTQFGKPVTLSCSQTLNHNVMYWYQQKSSQAPKLLFHYYDKDFNNEADTPDNFQSRRPNTSFCFLDIRSPGLGDTAMYLCATSRDRTGNGYTFGSGTRLTVV.

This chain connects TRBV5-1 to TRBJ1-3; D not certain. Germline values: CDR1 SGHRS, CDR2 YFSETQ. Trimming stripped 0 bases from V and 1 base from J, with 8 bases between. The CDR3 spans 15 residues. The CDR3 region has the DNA TGCGCCAGCAGCTTGGGAGTGACTTCTGGAAACACCATATATTTT. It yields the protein CASSLGVTSGNTIYF.

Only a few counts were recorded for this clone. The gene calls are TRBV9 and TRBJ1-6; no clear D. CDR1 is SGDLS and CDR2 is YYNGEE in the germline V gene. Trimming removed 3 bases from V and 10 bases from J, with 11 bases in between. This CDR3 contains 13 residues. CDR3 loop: CASSAEQSSPLHF. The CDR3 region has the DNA TGTGCCAGCAGCGCAGAACAGAGCTCACCCCTCCACTTT.

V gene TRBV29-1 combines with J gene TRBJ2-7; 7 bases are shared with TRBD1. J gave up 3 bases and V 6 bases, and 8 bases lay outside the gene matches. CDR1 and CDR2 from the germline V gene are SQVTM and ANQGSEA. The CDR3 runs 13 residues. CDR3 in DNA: TGCAGCGTGCTAGGGACAGATCTCTACGAGCAGTACTTC. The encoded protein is CSVLGTDLYEQYF.

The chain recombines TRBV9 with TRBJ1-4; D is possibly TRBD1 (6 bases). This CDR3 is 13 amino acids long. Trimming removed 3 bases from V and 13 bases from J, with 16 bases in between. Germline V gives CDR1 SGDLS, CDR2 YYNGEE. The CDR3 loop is CASSALIGQSLFF. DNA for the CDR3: TGTGCCAGCAGCGCGCTTATTGGACAGTCACTGTTTTTT. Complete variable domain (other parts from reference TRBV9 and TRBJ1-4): DSGVTQTPKHLITATGQRVTLRCSPRSGDLSVYWYQQSLDQGLQFLIQYYNGEERAKGNILERFSAQQFPDLHSELNLSSLELGDSALYFCASSALIGQSLFFGSGTQLSVL.

The chain's CDR3 is CASSLDRVHSPLHF. CDR3 DNA sequence: TGTGCCAGCAGCTTAGACAGGGTCCATTCACCCCTCCACTTT. This chain links TRBV7-2 with TRBJ1-6; D possibly corresponds to TRBD1 (6 bases). The CDR3 has 14 amino acids. In germline, CDR1 is SGHTA, CDR2 FQGNSA. Trimming pared 1 base from V and 8 bases from J, leaving 9 bases between.

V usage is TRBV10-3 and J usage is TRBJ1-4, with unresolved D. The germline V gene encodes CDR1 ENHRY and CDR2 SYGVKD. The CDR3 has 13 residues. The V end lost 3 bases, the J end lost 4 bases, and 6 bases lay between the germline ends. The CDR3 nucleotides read TGTGCCATCAGTGACGGAGATAATGAAAAACTGTTTTTT. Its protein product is CAISDGDNEKLFF.

The CDR3: CASSQEPAEGSPLHF. DNA for the CDR3: TGCGCCAGCAGCCAAGAGCCGGCGGAGGGTTCACCCCTCCACTTT. The chain recombines TRBV4-3 with TRBJ1-6; no definite D call. The CDR3 covers 15 residues. V gave up 0 bases and J gave up 9 bases, with 12 bases separating them. Looked up from germline, CDR1 is LGHNA and CDR2 is YSLEER.

The CDR3 coding sequence is TGTGCCAGCAGCTTCTTAGGGCCCGAGCAGTACTTC. It is translated as CASSFLGPEQYF. The genes are TRBV7-9 and TRBJ2-7, with no clear D. In germline, CDR1 is SEHNR, CDR2 FQNEAQ (reference sequence). The CDR3 contains 12 residues. V was cut by 3 bases and J by 6 bases, with 9 bases left in between.